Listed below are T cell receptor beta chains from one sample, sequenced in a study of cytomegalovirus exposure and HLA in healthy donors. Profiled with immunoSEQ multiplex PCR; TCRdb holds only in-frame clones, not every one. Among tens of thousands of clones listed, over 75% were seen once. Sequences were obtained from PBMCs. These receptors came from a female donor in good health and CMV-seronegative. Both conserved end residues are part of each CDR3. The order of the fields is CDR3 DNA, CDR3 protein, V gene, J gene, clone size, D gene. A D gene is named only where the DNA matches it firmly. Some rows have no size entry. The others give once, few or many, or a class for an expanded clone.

TGTGCCAGCGGGACAGCTGAAAAACTGTTTTTT,CASGTAEKLFF,TRBV7-9,TRBJ1-4,NA,TRBD1
TGTGCCAGCAGCGCCTCGGAGCGAGGCTACGAGCAGTACTTC,CASSASERGYEQYF,TRBV9,TRBJ2-7,few,NA
TGTGCCAGCAGTGAAGAAGCAGGGGGCTTTAACTACGAGCAGTACTTC,CASSEEAGGFNYEQYF,TRBV2,TRBJ2-7,NA,TRBD1
TGTGCCATCAGTGAACGACAGGGGGCGCTTTCTGGGGCCAACGTCCTGACTTTC,CAISERQGALSGANVLTF,TRBV10-3,TRBJ2-6,NA,TRBD1
TGTGCCAGCAGTTTTAGGGGCGAAGAGACCCAGTACTTC,CASSFRGEETQYF,TRBV27,TRBJ2-5,NA,NA
TGTGCCAGTAGTATAGGAGGGGGACTAGCGGGAGGCTATGAGCAGTTCTTC,CASSIGGGLAGGYEQFF,TRBV19,TRBJ2-1,NA,TRBD2
TGTGCCACTTCGGGTTTACAAGAGACCCAGTACTTC,CATSGLQETQYF,TRBV10-3,TRBJ2-5,NA,NA
TGCGCCAGCAGCCAAGATACGGGACAGGGCTATGGCTACACCTTC,CASSQDTGQGYGYTF,TRBV4-3,TRBJ1-2,few,TRBD1
TGTGCCAGCGGGACAGGGTCTAGCGGGGAGCTGTTTTTT,CASGTGSSGELFF,TRBV6-5,TRBJ2-2,NA,TRBD1
TGTGCCAGCAGTGCGGGATCCGATAGCAATCAGCCCCAGCATTTT,CASSAGSDSNQPQHF,TRBV6-1,TRBJ1-5,NA,NA
TGTGCCAGCAGCTTGAACGGTCTTTATGGCTACACCTTC,CASSLNGLYGYTF,TRBV5-6,TRBJ1-2,NA,NA
TGTGCCAGCAGTTTAACGGGACTAGCAGTAGGGAACATTCAGTACTTC,CASSLTGLAVGNIQYF,TRBV28,TRBJ2-4,few,TRBD2
TGTGCCAGCAGCAATTTGGGGACAGATGAAGCTTTCTTT,CASSNLGTDEAFF,TRBV25-1,TRBJ1-1,NA,TRBD1
TGTGCCAGCAGTGCCACTAGCGGGGGGCCGGAGACCCAGTACTTC,CASSATSGGPETQYF,TRBV6-4,TRBJ2-5,NA,TRBD2
TGCGCCAGCAGAGAGCGGGACTATTACAATGAGCAGTTCTTC,CASRERDYYNEQFF,TRBV10-2,TRBJ2-1,once,TRBD2
TGTGCCTGGAGCCGGGGGAGTCTAGAGGCACCCCTCCACTTT,CAWSRGSLEAPLHF,TRBV30,TRBJ1-6,NA,NA
TGTGCCAGCAGCCTGATTAGGGACAGGGGGCTAGGTGAGCAGTTCTTC,CASSLIRDRGLGEQFF,TRBV7-8,TRBJ2-1,NA,TRBD1
TGTGCCATCAGTGGATCACAGGGATACTATGGCTACACCTTC,CAISGSQGYYGYTF,TRBV10-3,TRBJ1-2,NA,NA
TGTGCCAGCCTCAAATTGGGGGCAGGGGGCTACACCTTC,CASLKLGAGGYTF,TRBV7-9,TRBJ1-2,NA,NA
TGTGCCAGCAGTCGACAGGGGACGCCCCAGCATTTT,CASSRQGTPQHF,TRBV27,TRBJ1-5,few,TRBD1
TGTGCTAGTGGCCTGGTCGTTGGGGGCGCGGGGGTTAACTATGGCTACACCTTC,CASGLVVGGAGVNYGYTF,TRBV12-5,TRBJ1-2,NA,NA
TGCAGTGCTCGGGACTCCGGCTACACCTTC,CSARDSGYTF,TRBV20-1,TRBJ1-2,NA,NA
TGTGCCAGCTCACCAGGCAGGGGGGACACTGAAGCTTTCTTT,CASSPGRGDTEAFF,TRBV18,TRBJ1-1,once,TRBD1
TGTGCCAGCAGTAAGGGGACAGATAGCAATCAGCCCCAGCATTTT,CASSKGTDSNQPQHF,TRBV6-6,TRBJ1-5,NA,TRBD1
TGTGCCAGCAGTGAGATTTTCGGTTATTGGACAGGCTACAATGAGCAGTTCTTC,CASSEIFGYWTGYNEQFF,TRBV2,TRBJ2-1,once,TRBD1
TGCGCCAGCAGCTTGGTTAGCGGGAGTCCCGGGGAGCTGTTTTTT,CASSLVSGSPGELFF,TRBV5-1,TRBJ2-2,NA,TRBD2
TGTGCTAGCAGCCTTAGCGGGTTTCACACAGATACGCAGTATTTT,CASSLSGFHTDTQYF,TRBV7-7,TRBJ2-3,NA,TRBD2
TGTGCCTGGAGTAGGAGTAGGAACTACGAGCAGTACTTC,CAWSRSRNYEQYF,TRBV30,TRBJ2-7,NA,NA
TGTGCCAGTAGCGCGGGGAGCTCCTACGAGCAGTACTTC,CASSAGSSYEQYF,TRBV19,TRBJ2-7,NA,NA
TGCGCCAGCAGGGATGGACAGGGCACAGATACGCAGTATTTT,CASRDGQGTDTQYF,TRBV10-2,TRBJ2-3,NA,TRBD1
TGTGCCAGCAGCTTCGTCGGTGGGGGCCGCCTCGAGACCCAGTACTTC,CASSFVGGGRLETQYF,TRBV13,TRBJ2-5,NA,NA
TGTGCCAGCAGCTCGGGCAGGGGGCTGAATACTGAAGCTTTCTTT,CASSSGRGLNTEAFF,TRBV5-4,TRBJ1-1,NA,TRBD1
TGTGCCACCAGCAGAGGCTCGTTGGGCGGGAGTGGATATGAGCAGTTCTTC,CATSRGSLGGSGYEQFF,TRBV15,TRBJ2-1,NA,TRBD2
TGTGCCAGCAGTCTTAGACAGGGGGCGGAGACCCAGTACTTC,CASSLRQGAETQYF,TRBV28,TRBJ2-5,NA,TRBD1
TGTGCCAGCAGTCCAATACAATACACTGAAGCTTTCTTT,CASSPIQYTEAFF,TRBV28,TRBJ1-1,NA,NA
TGTGCCAGCTCACCACCGGCAACAAAGCACTACCTTACCTTC,CASSPPATKHYLTF,TRBV18,TRBJ1-2,NA,NA
TGTGCCAGCTCTTCGGACAGGGCAAATCAGCCCCAGCATTTT,CASSSDRANQPQHF,TRBV18,TRBJ1-5,few,TRBD1
TGTGCCAGCAGTTACGATAACAGGGAATTGTACGAGCAGTACTTC,CASSYDNRELYEQYF,TRBV6-6,TRBJ2-7,NA,NA
TGCAGCGTTGAGGGACAGGGGGCGGGAGGCTACACCTTC,CSVEGQGAGGYTF,TRBV29-1,TRBJ1-2,NA,TRBD1
TGTGCCAGCAGCTCCTCTAGTCATGAGACCCAGTACTTC,CASSSSSHETQYF,TRBV5-6,TRBJ2-5,NA,NA
TGTGCCAGCAGTTACCTTCCCATAGGGGTTCATCAGCCCCAGCATTTT,CASSYLPIGVHQPQHF,TRBV6-5,TRBJ1-5,NA,NA
TGTGCCAGCAGCCAAGCAGGGACTAGCGGGAGGGTCGATACGCAGTATTTT,CASSQAGTSGRVDTQYF,TRBV4-2,TRBJ2-3,NA,TRBD2
TGTGCCAGCAGCATAGCGGGCGGAGACGAGCAGTACTTC,CASSIAGGDEQYF,TRBV28,TRBJ2-7,NA,TRBD2
TGTGCCAGCAGTTCCGTGGGGAGTTACGAGCAGTACTTC,CASSSVGSYEQYF,TRBV27,TRBJ2-7,NA,NA
TGTGCCATCAAGCAACAGGGGGCACCGAACACTGAAGCTTTCTTT,CAIKQQGAPNTEAFF,TRBV10-3,TRBJ1-1,NA,TRBD1
TGTGCCAGCAGCTTAGCTCTGGGACTTATCTACGAGCAGTACTTC,CASSLALGLIYEQYF,TRBV7-9,TRBJ2-7,NA,NA
TGCAGCGCCGCCCCCAGTGAAGAGACCCAGTACTTC,CSAAPSEETQYF,TRBV29-1,TRBJ2-5,NA,NA
TGTGCCAGCAGTAGGACAGGGCCCCATCAGCCCCAGCATTTT,CASSRTGPHQPQHF,TRBV6-5,TRBJ1-5,NA,TRBD1
TGTGCTAGTGGTTTGGTACTGCAGGGGGGAGCGGACTATGGCTACACCTTC,CASGLVLQGGADYGYTF,TRBV12-5,TRBJ1-2,NA,TRBD1
TGCGCCAGCAGCCAAGATAGAGGGACAATCCCCGACCCCACAGATACGCAGTATTTT,CASSQDRGTIPDPTDTQYF,TRBV4-1,TRBJ2-3,NA,NA
TGTGCCAGCAGTGAGGCGGGAGGAGGAGAGACCCAGTACTTC,CASSEAGGGETQYF,TRBV2,TRBJ2-5,NA,TRBD2
TGTGCCAGCAGCCCAGGACAGGGGGCTGCGGATACGCAGTATTTT,CASSPGQGAADTQYF,TRBV7-3,TRBJ2-3,few,TRBD1
TGTGCCAGCAGTCCTCAGGGGAATGAGCAGTTCTTC,CASSPQGNEQFF,TRBV2,TRBJ2-1,NA,NA
TGCGCCAGCAGTCAATATCACCCCACGGGGTGGTGTAGACACGAGCAGTACTTC,CASSQYHPTGWCRHEQYF,TRBV23-1,TRBJ2-7,NA,NA
TGCGCCAGCAGCACGGGTGAAAGCACCGGGGAGCTGTTTTTT,CASSTGESTGELFF,TRBV5-1,TRBJ2-2,NA,NA
TGCGCCAGCAGCCCCGCGGCGGGAGATGAGCAGTTCTTC,CASSPAAGDEQFF,TRBV5-1,TRBJ2-1,NA,TRBD2
TGTGCCAGTACGGACAGGGGATATGGCAATCAGCCCCAGCATTTT,CASTDRGYGNQPQHF,TRBV19,TRBJ1-5,NA,TRBD1
TGTGCCAGCAGAAACGACAGGAGGATGAACACTGAAGCTTTCTTT,CASRNDRRMNTEAFF,TRBV6-5,TRBJ1-1,NA,NA
TGTGCCAGCATTCCAGAGCGGGGTGAGCAGTTCTTC,CASIPERGEQFF,TRBV6-1,TRBJ2-1,NA,TRBD2